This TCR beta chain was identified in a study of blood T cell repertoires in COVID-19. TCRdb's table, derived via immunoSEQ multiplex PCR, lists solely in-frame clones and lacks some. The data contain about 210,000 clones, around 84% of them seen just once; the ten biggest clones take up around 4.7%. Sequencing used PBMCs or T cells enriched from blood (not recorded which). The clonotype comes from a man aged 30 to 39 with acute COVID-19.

The DNA for the CDR3 is TGTGCCAGCAGCCTCGGGAGAGGACCCAATCAGCCCCAGCATTTT. Its translation: CASSLGRGPNQPQHF. The chain employs TRBV7-2 and TRBJ1-5; D is ambiguous. The germline V and J ends were trimmed by 5 bases and 3 bases, with 14 bases remaining between them. The CDR3 sequence is 15 residues long. Germline CDR1 SGHTA, CDR2 FQGNSA.